Presented here are 20 T cell receptor beta chains from one specimen sequenced in a study of EBV T-cell therapy then PD-1 blockade in nasopharyngeal carcinoma. Treatment reported: AdE1-LMPpoly-expanded autologous EBV-specific T-cell therapy followed by anti-PD-1 nivolumab. Which antigens these TCRs recognize remains unknown. The table came from immunoSEQ multiplex PCR; TCRdb's copy has only in-frame clones and leaves some out. The repertoire holds more than 11,000 clones, around four fifths seen once, with 25% to 35% in the top ten. The sequenced sample was CD8+ T cells from blood, obtained at roughly day 99 from a patient whose treatment included autologous EBV-specific T cells and nivolumab. The receptors stem from a man aged 40-49 years with nasopharyngeal carcinoma.

The chain employs TRBV5-4 and TRBJ2-7, with unresolved D. The V end was cut by 4 bases, the J end by 3 bases, with 8 bases between. The CDR3 covers 12 residues. CDR1 SGHNT and CDR2 YYREEE come from the germline V gene (reference sequence). For the CDR3, the DNA is TGTGCCAGCAGCCTTGACGGCTACGAGCAGTACTTC. It translates to CASSLDGYEQYF.

V usage is TRBV7-9 and J usage is TRBJ2-1; no definite D call. The germline V and J ends were trimmed by 4 bases and 3 bases, with 4 bases remaining between them. The CDR3 has 12 residues. The germline gives CDR1 SEHNR, CDR2 FQNEAQ (reference sequence). The CDR3 spells CASSYLYNEQFF. CDR3 DNA: TGTGCCAGCAGCTACCTCTACAATGAGCAGTTCTTC. The complete variable domain, with remaining parts taken from reference TRBV7-9 and TRBJ2-1, reads DTGVSQNPRHKITKRGQNVTFRCDPISEHNRLYWYRQTLGQGPEFLTYFQNEAQLEKSRLLSDRFSAERPKGSFSTLEIQRTEQGDSAMYLCASSYLYNEQFFGPGTRLTVL.

The chain combines TRBV27 with TRBJ1-4; a weak D match, TRBD1 (6 bases). The length of the CDR3 is 14 residues. V shed 5 bases and J shed 8 bases, with 15 bases lying between them. Germline V CDR1 and CDR2: MNHEY, SMNVEV (reference sequence). The CDR3 spells CASSGRGLGEKLFF. The CDR3 DNA reads as TGTGCCAGCAGTGGCAGGGGCCTAGGAGAAAAACTGTTTTTT.

The chain joins TRBV5-1 to TRBJ1-2; weak D call: TRBD1 (6 bases). CDR1 and CDR2 from the germline V gene are SGHRS and YFSETQ. V was cut by 4 bases and J by 8 bases, with 15 bases left in between. The CDR3 has 13 residues. CDR3 in amino acids: CASSPQGNAGYTF. The CDR3 DNA reads as TGCGCCAGCAGCCCACAGGGAAATGCCGGCTACACCTTC. The full variable domain, its missing parts supplied by reference TRBV5-1 and TRBJ1-2, is KAGVTQTPRYLIKTRGQQVTLSCSPISGHRSVSWYQQTPGQGLQFLFEYFSETQRNKGNFPGRFSGRQFSNSRSEMNVSTLELGDSALYLCASSPQGNAGYTFGSGTRLTVV.

V is TRBV7-2 and J is TRBJ2-7; D is undetermined. From germline, CDR1 is SGHTA and CDR2 FQGNSA. This CDR3 contains 11 residues. V gave up 8 bases and J gave up 3 bases, with 8 bases separating them. The CDR3 is CASSRHYEQYF. The CDR3 region has the DNA TGTGCCAGCTCCCGACACTACGAGCAGTACTTC.

The genes are TRBV7-9 and TRBJ2-7; maybe TRBD1 (6 bases). Germline-derived CDR1 and CDR2 are SEHNR and FQNEAQ (reference sequence). The ends were cut back, 6 bases at V and 5 bases at J, with 11 bases in the middle. CDR3 length: 12 residues. The CDR3 loop reads CASSWTADEQYF. The CDR3 DNA reads as TGTGCCAGCAGTTGGACAGCCGACGAGCAGTACTTC.

This chain links TRBV4-3 with TRBJ2-7; D gene ambiguous. V lost 0 bases to trimming and J lost 0 bases, with 6 bases between them. CDR1 and CDR2 (germline): LGHNA, YSLEER. The CDR3 runs to 14 residues. The CDR3 region is CASSQDSRSYEQYF. In DNA, the CDR3 is TGCGCCAGCAGCCAAGACAGTCGCTCCTACGAGCAGTACTTC.

The chain couples TRBV9 to TRBJ1-3, with TRBD1 matching over 8 bases. Germline V lookup: CDR1 SGDLS, CDR2 YYNGEE. J was trimmed by 8 bases and V by 4 bases; bases with no gene match: 14. This CDR3 is built from 16 residues. The CDR3 here is CASSHSPDRGRHTIYF. In nucleotides, the CDR3 is TGTGCCAGCAGCCACAGTCCCGACAGGGGACGGCACACCATATATTTT.

As DNA, the CDR3 is TGTGCCAGCAGCTCCAGCAGTTACAATGAGCAGTTCTTC. This sequence encodes CASSSSSYNEQFF. This rearrangement joins TRBV6-4 to TRBJ2-1; D is uncertain. The CDR3 is 13 amino acids. Trimming removed 6 bases at V and 4 bases at J, with 10 bases between. Germline assignment: CDR1 MRHNA and CDR2 SNTAGT.

A single count supports this clone. The rearrangement uses TRBV9 and TRBJ1-2, with D perhaps TRBD1 (5 bases). The V and J ends lost 0 bases and 0 bases respectively, with 12 bases between them. This CDR3 comprises 16 residues. Germline assignment: CDR1 SGDLS and CDR2 YYNGEE. CDR3 region: CASSVVAGGTNYGYTF. In nucleotides, the CDR3 is TGTGCCAGCAGCGTAGTCGCTGGGGGGACTAACTATGGCTACACCTTC.

The V gene is TRBV21-1, the J gene TRBJ1-2. TRBV21-1 is annotated as a pseudogene. This CDR3 is built from 12 residues. The CDR3 sequence is CASSKQPYGYTF. The CDR3 DNA is TGTGCCAGCAGCAAACAGCCCTATGGCTACACCTTC.

The chain combines TRBV5-5 with TRBJ1-2; no firm D call. Germline CDR1 and CDR2: SGHKS and YYEKEE (reference sequence). There are 13 residues in the CDR3. V lost 1 base to trimming and J lost 5 bases, with 9 bases between them. CDR3 nucleotide sequence: TGTGCCAGCAGCTTGTGGGTCTTATATGGCTACACCTTC. The encoded protein is CASSLWVLYGYTF.

The V call is TRBV24-1, the J call TRBJ1-1; D may be TRBD1 (6 bases). V was trimmed by 4 bases and J by 4 bases, leaving 15 bases between them. This CDR3 has 15 amino acids. Germline lookup yields CDR1 KGHDR and CDR2 SFDVKD. The CDR3 region is CATSDRDTPGTEAFF. CDR3 DNA: TGTGCCACCAGTGACCGGGACACCCCTGGCACTGAAGCTTTCTTT.

The chain is built from TRBV7-9 and TRBJ1-1; no reliable D call. Germline V CDR1 and CDR2: SEHNR, FQNEAQ (reference sequence). The CDR3 is 16 amino acids. V gave up 0 bases and J gave up 3 bases, with 14 bases separating them. The CDR3 spells CASSLAVGNVDTEAFF. The DNA for the CDR3 is TGTGCCAGCAGCTTAGCGGTGGGTAACGTGGACACTGAAGCTTTCTTT.

J is TRBJ1-4 and V is TRBV7-9; unclear D gene. CDR3 length: 14 amino acids. Germline assignment: CDR1 SEHNR and CDR2 FQNEAQ (reference sequence). Trimming took 3 bases from V and 4 from J, leaving 9 bases between them. The CDR3 coding sequence is TGTGCCAGCAGCTTCACAGCCCTTAATGAAAAACTGTTTTTT. It codes for CASSFTALNEKLFF.

The rearrangement joins TRBV2 to TRBJ1-1; D perhaps matches TRBD1 (6 bases). This CDR3 contains 15 residues. Trimming pared 8 bases from V and 8 bases from J, leaving 24 bases between. Germline CDR1 and CDR2: SNHLY and FYNNEI. This CDR3 reads CASPVRDTGLLEAFF. CDR3 in DNA: TGTGCCAGCCCGGTGCGGGACACCGGATTGTTAGAAGCTTTCTTT.

This chain joins TRBV27 and TRBJ2-3; weak D call: TRBD1 (6 bases). CDR1 and CDR2 from the germline V gene are MNHEY and SMNVEV (reference sequence). The ends were cut back, 4 bases at V and 3 bases at J, with 14 bases in the middle. The CDR3 extends over 15 amino acids. The CDR3 here is CASSSVQGLTDTQYF. In nucleotides, the CDR3 is TGTGCCAGCAGTTCGGTACAGGGCCTTACAGATACGCAGTATTTT.

V gene TRBV4-3 combines with J gene TRBJ2-7; TRBD2 matches 7 bases. Germline CDR1 LGHNA, CDR2 YSLEER. The CDR3 covers 15 residues. J gave up 2 bases and V 1 base, and 5 bases lay outside the gene matches. This CDR3 reads CASSQAVAGAYEQYF. CDR3 bases: TGCGCCAGCAGCCAAGCAGTTGCGGGGGCCTACGAGCAGTACTTC.

The chain links TRBV9 to TRBJ2-3, with no clear D. The CDR3 is 17 amino acids. Trimming removed 3 bases from V and 1 base from J, with 18 bases in between. Per the germline V gene, CDR1 is SGDLS and CDR2 is YYNGEE. This CDR3 reads CASSDFRLADGTDTQYF. For the CDR3, the DNA is TGTGCCAGCAGCGATTTCCGTTTGGCGGACGGCACAGATACGCAGTATTTT.

The V call is TRBV14, the J call TRBJ2-7; weak D call: TRBD1 (6 bases). Trimming stripped 4 bases from V and 2 bases from J, with 18 bases between. The length of the CDR3 is 16 residues. Germline lookup yields CDR1 SGHDN and CDR2 FVKESK. For the CDR3, the DNA is TGTGCCAGCAGCCCACTACAGGGCACACTGACCTACGAGCAGTACTTC. Protein product: CASSPLQGTLTYEQYF. The entire variable domain, with the rest obtained from reference TRBV14 and TRBJ2-7, is as follows: EAGVTQFPSHSVIEKGQTVTLRCDPISGHDNLYWYRRVMGKEIKFLLHFVKESKQDESGMPNNRFLAERTGGTYSTLKVQPAELEDSGVYFCASSPLQGTLTYEQYFGPGTRLTVT.